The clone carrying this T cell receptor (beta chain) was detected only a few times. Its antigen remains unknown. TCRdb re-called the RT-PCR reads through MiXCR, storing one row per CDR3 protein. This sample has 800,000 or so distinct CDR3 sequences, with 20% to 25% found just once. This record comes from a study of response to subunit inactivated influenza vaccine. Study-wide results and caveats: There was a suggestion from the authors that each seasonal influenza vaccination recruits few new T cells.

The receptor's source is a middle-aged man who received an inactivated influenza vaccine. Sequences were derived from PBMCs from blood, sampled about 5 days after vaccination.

CDR3 bases: TGTGCCAGCACGGTAGCGGGAGCCCGTCCTGAGACCCAGTACTTC. Residues: CASTVAGARPETQYF. The V call is TRBV27, the J call TRBJ2-5; 9 bases are shared with TRBD2. The CDR3 is 15 residues long. With V trimmed by 7 bases and J by 5 bases, 11 bases remained unmatched. Germline V lookup: CDR1 MNHEY, CDR2 SMNVEV (reference sequence).